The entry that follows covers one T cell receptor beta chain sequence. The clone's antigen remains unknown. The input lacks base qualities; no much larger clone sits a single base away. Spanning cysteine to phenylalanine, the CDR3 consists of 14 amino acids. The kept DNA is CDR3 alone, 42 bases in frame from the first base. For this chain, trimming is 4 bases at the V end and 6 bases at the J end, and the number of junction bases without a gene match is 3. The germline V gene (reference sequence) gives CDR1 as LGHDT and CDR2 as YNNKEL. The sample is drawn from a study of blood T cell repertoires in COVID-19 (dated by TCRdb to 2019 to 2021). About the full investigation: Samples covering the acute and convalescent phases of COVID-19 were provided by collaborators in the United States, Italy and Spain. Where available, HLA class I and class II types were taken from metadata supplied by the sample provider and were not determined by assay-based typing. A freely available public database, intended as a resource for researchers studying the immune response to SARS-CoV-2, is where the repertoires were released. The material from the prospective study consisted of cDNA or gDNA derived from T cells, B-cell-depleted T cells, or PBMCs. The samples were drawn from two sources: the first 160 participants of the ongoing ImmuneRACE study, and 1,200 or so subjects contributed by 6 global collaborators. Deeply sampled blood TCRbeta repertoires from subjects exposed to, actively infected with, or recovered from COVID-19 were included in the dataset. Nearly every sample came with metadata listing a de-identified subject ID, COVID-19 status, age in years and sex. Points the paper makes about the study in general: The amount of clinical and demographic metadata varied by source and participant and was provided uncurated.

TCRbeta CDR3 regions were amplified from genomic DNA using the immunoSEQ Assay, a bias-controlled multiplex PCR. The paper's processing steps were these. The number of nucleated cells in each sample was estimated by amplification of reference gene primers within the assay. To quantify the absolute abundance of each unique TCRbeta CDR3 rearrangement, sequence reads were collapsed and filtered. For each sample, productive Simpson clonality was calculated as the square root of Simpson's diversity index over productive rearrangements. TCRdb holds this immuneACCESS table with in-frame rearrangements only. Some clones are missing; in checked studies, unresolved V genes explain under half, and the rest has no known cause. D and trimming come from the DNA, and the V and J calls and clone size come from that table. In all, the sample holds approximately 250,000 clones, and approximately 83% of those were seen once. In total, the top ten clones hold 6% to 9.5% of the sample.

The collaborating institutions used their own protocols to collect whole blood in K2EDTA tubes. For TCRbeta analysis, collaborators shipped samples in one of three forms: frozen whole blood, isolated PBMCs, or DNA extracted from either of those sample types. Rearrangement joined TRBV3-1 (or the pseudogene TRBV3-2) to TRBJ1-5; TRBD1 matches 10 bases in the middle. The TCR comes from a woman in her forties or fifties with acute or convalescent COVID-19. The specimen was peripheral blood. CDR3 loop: CASSPRTGGQPQHF. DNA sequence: TGTGCCAGCAGCCCCAGGACAGGGGGTCAGCCCCAGCATTTT.